A single sample gave rise to the 8 T cell receptor beta chains below, sequenced in a study of blood T cell repertoires in COVID-19 (dated by TCRdb to 2020 to 2022). Receptor amplification or capture employed the immunoSEQ multiplex PCR assay. TCRdb limited this immuneACCESS table to in-frame rearrangements with V and J called. A share of clones is missing; checked studies link under half to unresolved V genes, and the rest is unexplained. The sample table contains under 450,000 clones; only one count was recorded for around 87% of them. The top ten hold 1% to 1.5% of the sample. Sequencing was carried out using PBMCs or T cells enriched from blood (not recorded which). These receptors were obtained from a young man who had recovered from COVID-19.

The rearrangement uses TRBV6-5 and TRBJ1-1; D possibly corresponds to TRBD1 (5 bases). Trimming cost V 7 bases and J 4 bases, with 13 bases left between them. Germline lookup yields CDR1 MNHEY and CDR2 SVGAGI. The CDR3 covers 13 residues. The CDR3 DNA sequence: TGTGCCAGCACCACTCGGGGGGTCACTGAAGCTTTCTTT. Encoded protein: CASTTRGVTEAFF.

The chain is built from TRBV7-9 and TRBJ2-3; TRBD1 agrees at 7 bases. The germline gives CDR1 SEHNR, CDR2 FQNEAQ (reference sequence). V shed 1 base, J shed 6 bases, and the junction held 4 bases outside the gene matches. This CDR3 has 14 amino acids. Written as DNA, the CDR3 is TGTGCCAGCAGCTTAGTTAGGGGACAGGATACGCAGTATTTT. Protein sequence: CASSLVRGQDTQYF.

This rearrangement joins TRBV6-5 to TRBJ1-2; 8 bases match TRBD1. The CDR3 extends over 13 amino acids. Germline CDR1 reads MNHEY; CDR2 reads SVGAGI. V dropped 6 bases and J dropped 4; count of bases not matched to a gene: 4. The CDR3 spells CASRRTGSYGYTF. The CDR3 region has the DNA TGTGCCAGCAGAAGGACAGGGAGCTATGGCTACACCTTC.

This clone showed up just once. This chain links TRBV4-1 with TRBJ1-1; D call uncertain. The germline CDR1 and CDR2 sequences are MGHRA and YSYEKL. The V gene lost 0 bases and the J gene lost 0 bases, with 8 bases spanning the gap. The CDR3 has 15 amino acids. In DNA form, the CDR3 reads TGCGCCAGCAGCCAAGACTTTCGGGTGAACACTGAAGCTTTCTTT. Translation: CASSQDFRVNTEAFF.

Only one count was recorded for this clone. The CDR3 coding sequence is TGTGCCAGCAGCTTTGTGGGTCGGGGAGCTTTCTTT. This sequence encodes CASSFVGRGAFF. The chain employs TRBV5-6 and TRBJ1-1; D is undetermined. Looked up from germline, CDR1 is SGHDT and CDR2 is YYEEEE. This CDR3 spans 12 amino acids. Trimming pared 2 bases from V and 10 bases from J, leaving 12 bases between.

This chain uses TRBV12-5 with TRBJ2-7; tentatively, D is TRBD2 (5 bases). The germline V gene encodes CDR1 LGHNT and CDR2 FRNRAP. V shed 2 bases and J shed 6 bases, with 20 bases lying between them. The length of the CDR3 is 16 residues. The CDR3 DNA reads as TGTGCTAGTGGTTTGCGCCGCGGCCTGACTGAGGGCGAGCAGTACTTC. As protein: CASGLRRGLTEGEQYF.

V usage is TRBV18 and J usage is TRBJ1-4; 7 bases match TRBD1. This CDR3 has 13 residues. V lost 5 bases and J lost 7; bases outside the gene matches: 4. Germline V gene data show CDR1 as KGHSH and CDR2 as LQKENI. CDR3 in amino acids: CASSERTGEKLFF. The DNA for the CDR3 is TGTGCCAGCTCAGAACGGACAGGTGAAAAACTGTTTTTT. Filled out from reference TRBV18 and TRBJ1-4, the complete variable domain reads NAGVMQNPRHLVRRRGQEARLRCSPMKGHSHVYWYRQLPEEGLKFMVYLQKENIIDESGMPKERFSAEFPKEGPSILRIQQVVRGDSAAYFCASSERTGEKLFFGSGTQLSVL.

The chain carries TRBV19 and TRBJ2-1, with 10 bases lining up with TRBD2. The germline gives CDR1 LNHDA, CDR2 SQIVND (reference sequence). This CDR3 comprises 15 residues. V lost 5 bases and J lost 9; bases outside the gene matches: 10. The CDR3 coding sequence is TGTGCCAGTAGTCTAATCCTAGCGGGGGCCGGTGAGCAGTTCTTC. It translates to CASSLILAGAGEQFF. The whole variable domain, remainder taken from reference TRBV19 and TRBJ2-1, is DGGITQSPKYLFRKEGQNVTLSCEQNLNHDAMYWYRQDPGQGLRLIYYSQIVNDFQKGDIAEGYSVSREKKESFPLTVTSAQKNPTAFYLCASSLILAGAGEQFFGPGTRLTVL.